The present entry profiles one TCR beta chain with its context. This entry comes from a study of shared clonotypes between healthy human individuals. CD8 cells regarded as naive lacked CD45RO, were positively chosen for CCR7, and omitted terminally differentiated effector memory CD45RA+ cells. Around 30,000 T cell genomes (approximately 0.2 ug DNA) went into each sorted-subset replicate. Sequencing used immunoSEQ multiplex PCR; TCRdb keeps in-frame clones, though not all of them. Here the sample spans millions of clones, approximately 94% being singletons. V gave up 0 bases and J gave up 5 bases; unmatched junction bases: 7. Germline V gives CDR1 WNHNN, CDR2 SYGVQD (reference sequence). The CDR3 is 18 amino acids.

V usage is TRBV10-1 and J usage is TRBJ2-2; 12 bases line up with TRBD2. The source is a man in his late teens or twenties in good health. The specimen was naive CD8+ T cells sorted from blood. The CDR3 region is CASSESELAGGMTGELFF. CDR3 DNA sequence: TGCGCCAGCAGTGAGTCCGAACTAGCGGGGGGCATGACCGGGGAGCTGTTTTTT.